Listed here are 18 T cell receptor beta chains from one sample, sequenced in a study of beta chain features in type 1 diabetes. Broader study findings: For Type 1 diabetes patients, all four CD4+ subsets carried TCRB CDR3s that were moderately but significantly shorter.

Reverse transcription of all isolated RNA meant that expressed TCRB transcripts were sequenced. Clones were sequenced by immunoSEQ multiplex PCR, and TCRdb holds only the in-frame ones, with some missing. In the table there are roughly 230,000 clones, roughly 10% of which are singletons. Their recognized antigens are unknown. The specimen was naive CD4+ T cells from blood. Source of these receptors: a man aged 25-45 years with type 1 diabetes.

V is TRBV4-1 and J is TRBJ2-7, with 9 bases lining up with TRBD2. Germline trimming cut 1 base from V and 3 bases from J; bases unmatched to any gene: 7. The length of the CDR3 is 16 residues. Germline values: CDR1 MGHRA, CDR2 YSYEKL. In DNA form, the CDR3 reads TGCGCCAGCAGCCAAGTAGGCGGGGGGGAGGACTACGAGCAGTACTTC. Amino acids: CASSQVGGGEDYEQYF.

This rearrangement joins TRBV7-2 to TRBJ2-3; a weak D match, TRBD2 (6 bases). Germline V CDR1 and CDR2: SGHTA, FQGNSA. Trimming removed 4 bases at V and 1 base at J, with 9 bases between. This CDR3 region has 14 residues. The CDR3 region has the DNA TGTGCCAGCAGCTCGCCGGGGGGCACAGATACGCAGTATTTT. Protein: CASSSPGGTDTQYF.

This clone was seen a few times. The rearrangement joins TRBV30 to TRBJ2-3; D ambiguous. Germline V CDR1 and CDR2: GTSNPN, SVGIG (reference sequence). Trimming left V 4 bases short and J 1 base short, with 12 bases between. CDR3 length: 14 amino acids. CDR3 DNA: TGTGCCTGGACCCGAGATCTGGGCACAGATACGCAGTATTTT. This translates into CAWTRDLGTDTQYF.

The chain is built from TRBV9 and TRBJ2-7, with a tentative D call TRBD2 (5 bases). CDR1 is SGDLS and CDR2 is YYNGEE in the germline V gene. The CDR3 covers 15 residues. V lost 3 bases, J lost 3 bases, and 16 bases lay in between. The CDR3 sequence: CASSAHGESFYEQYF. CDR3 DNA sequence: TGTGCCAGCAGCGCCCATGGGGAGTCTTTCTACGAGCAGTACTTC.

This clone was counted a few times. This chain uses TRBV28 with TRBJ1-1; no definite D call. Trimming stripped 5 bases from V and 2 bases from J, with 15 bases between. The germline V gene has CDR1 MDHEN and CDR2 SYDVKM. The CDR3 length is 15 residues. The CDR3 region is CASSPRPYQNTEAFF. Written as DNA, the CDR3 is TGTGCCAGCAGTCCGCGCCCCTACCAAAACACTGAAGCTTTCTTT.

This clone was seen a handful of times. The rearrangement uses TRBV5-8 and TRBJ2-4; 9 bases match TRBD1. There are 15 residues in the CDR3. V dropped 5 bases and J dropped 4; count of bases not matched to a gene: 7. The germline CDR1 and CDR2 sequences are SGHTS and YDEGEE. The CDR3 region is CASRRPGTGKNIQYF. CDR3 nucleotide sequence: TGTGCCAGCAGACGTCCCGGGACAGGGAAAAACATTCAGTACTTC.

The chain combines TRBV4-2 with TRBJ2-7; 14 nucleotides line up with TRBD2. The length of the CDR3 is 17 residues. The trim removed 2 bases at V and 2 bases at J, leaving 5 bases unmatched. Germline V gene data show CDR1 as LGHNA and CDR2 as YNFKEQ. CDR3 DNA sequence: TGTGCCAGCAGCCAACAGGGACTAGCGGGGGAAGCCTACGAGCAGTACTTC. Its translation: CASSQQGLAGEAYEQYF.

The chain employs TRBV13 and TRBJ2-4, with D maybe TRBD1 (6 bases). CDR1 and CDR2 (germline): PRHDT, FYEKMQ (reference sequence). CDR3 length equals 16 residues. The ends were cut back, 8 bases at V and 4 bases at J, with 21 bases in the middle. In nucleotides, the CDR3 is TGTGCCAGCCGTCCCCTTTACACAGGGCCGAAAAACATTCAGTACTTC. Translated: CASRPLYTGPKNIQYF.

V usage is TRBV7-2 and J usage is TRBJ2-1, with 10 bases lining up with TRBD2. CDR1 is SGHTA and CDR2 is FQGNSA in the germline V gene. Trimming took 5 bases from V and 4 from J; bases not matched to a gene: 5. This CDR3 comprises 15 residues. This chain's CDR3 is CASSTSGGDYNEQFF. As DNA, the CDR3 is TGTGCCAGCAGCACCAGCGGGGGGGATTACAATGAGCAGTTCTTC. The full variable domain, with the rest looked up from reference TRBV7-2 and TRBJ2-1, is GAGVSQSPSNKVTEKGKDVELRCDPISGHTALYWYRQSLGQGLEFLIYFQGNSAPDKSGLPSDRFSAERTGGSVSTLTIQRTQQEDSAVYLCASSTSGGDYNEQFFGPGTRLTVL.

V is TRBV9 and J is TRBJ1-1; TRBD1 matches at 7 bases. This CDR3 contains 16 residues. The trim removed 3 bases at V and 4 bases at J, leaving 12 bases unmatched. The germline V gene encodes CDR1 SGDLS and CDR2 YYNGEE. The CDR3, as DNA: TGTGCCAGCAGCGCCAGACAGGGAACCTTGAGCACTGAAGCTTTCTTT. Encoded protein: CASSARQGTLSTEAFF.

There are a few counts of this clone. V is TRBV30 and J is TRBJ1-1, with unresolved D. Trimming stripped 3 bases from V and 1 base from J, with 9 bases between. There are 13 residues in the CDR3. CDR1 and CDR2 from the germline V gene are GTSNPN and SVGIG (reference sequence). The CDR3 is CAWSRNGNTEAFF. In DNA, the CDR3 is TGTGCCTGGAGCAGGAATGGGAACACTGAAGCTTTCTTT.

V is TRBV4-2 and J is TRBJ1-6; a weak D match, TRBD1 (6 bases). CDR1 is LGHNA and CDR2 is YNFKEQ in the germline V gene. The V and J ends lost 0 bases and 8 bases respectively, with 14 bases between them. The CDR3 sequence is 16 residues long. DNA of the CDR3: TGTGCCAGCAGCCAAGATAGTGGGGGCTCGTATTCACCCCTCCACTTT. Protein sequence: CASSQDSGGSYSPLHF.

V and J are TRBV5-4 and TRBJ1-1; TRBD1 matches 8 bases. V trimming: 2 bases; J trimming: 0 bases; junction bases outside the gene matches: 3. The length of the CDR3 is 15 residues. Per germline, CDR1 SGHNT and CDR2 YYREEE (reference sequence). The CDR3, as DNA: TGTGCCAGCAGCTTCCAGGGGGCCCTGAACACTGAAGCTTTCTTT. Its translation is CASSFQGALNTEAFF. Together with reference TRBV5-4 and TRBJ1-1, the CDR3 gives the full variable domain: ETGVTQSPTHLIKTRGQQVTLRCSSQSGHNTVSWYQQALGQGPQFIFQYYREEENGRGNFPPRFSGLQFPNYSSELNVNALELDDSALYLCASSFQGALNTEAFFGQGTRLTVV.

This sequence joins TRBV4-3 and TRBJ1-5; D gene uncertain. Trimming took off 0 bases at V and 7 bases at J, with 10 bases between the two ends. Germline V CDR1 and CDR2: LGHNA, YSLEER. The CDR3 runs to 14 residues. CDR3: CASSQDSFGQPQHF. The CDR3 nucleotides are TGCGCCAGCAGCCAAGATTCGTTCGGGCAGCCCCAGCATTTT.

The CDR3 here is CASSYSGTGNTGELFF. The CDR3 coding sequence is TGCGCCAGCAGCTACTCCGGGACAGGGAACACCGGGGAGCTGTTTTTT. V and J are TRBV5-1 and TRBJ2-2; the match to TRBD1 covers 8 bases. The CDR3 runs 16 residues. Germline V lookup: CDR1 SGHRS, CDR2 YFSETQ. V gave up 3 bases and J gave up 1 base; unmatched junction bases: 5.

This clone showed up just a few times. The chain joins TRBV2 to TRBJ2-3, with D perhaps TRBD1 (5 bases). Per the germline V gene, CDR1 is SNHLY and CDR2 is FYNNEI. The CDR3 sequence is 15 residues long. V was clipped by 1 base and J by 0 bases, with 8 bases between them. The CDR3 bases are TGTGCCAGCAGTGAAGGCAGGGCAAGCACAGATACGCAGTATTTT. This sequence encodes CASSEGRASTDTQYF.

The V call is TRBV5-1, the J call TRBJ2-7; weak D call: TRBD2 (7 bases). The CDR3 extends over 15 amino acids. The V end lost 0 bases, the J end lost 5 bases, and 15 bases lay between the germline ends. Germline assignment: CDR1 SGHRS and CDR2 YFSETQ. The CDR3 DNA reads as TGCGCCAGCAGCTTGGGTGCGGGGGCCGGCCACGAGCAGTACTTC. Translated, it gives CASSLGAGAGHEQYF.

The chain links TRBV4-1 to TRBJ1-1; 7 bases agree with TRBD1. Germline CDR1 and CDR2: MGHRA and YSYEKL. The V gene end was trimmed by 1 base and the J gene end by 6 bases; junction bases not matched to a gene: 5. The CDR3 spans 14 residues. The CDR3 DNA is TGCGCCAGCAGCCAAGCCGACAGGGACGCTGAAGCTTTCTTT. It specifies CASSQADRDAEAFF.